Presented here are 5 T cell receptor beta chains from one specimen sequenced in a study of shared clonotypes between healthy human individuals. Profiled with immunoSEQ multiplex PCR; TCRdb holds only in-frame clones, not every one. The table records about 680,000 clones, about 91% of them present only once. CD45RO-negative, CCR7-positively selected cells formed the naive CD8 fraction, excluding terminally differentiated effector memory CD45RA+ cells. Sequenced sample: naive CD8+ T cells sorted from blood. The receptors here all came from a man aged 25 to 40 in good health.

This chain uses TRBV27 with TRBJ2-5, with TRBD2 matching 12 bases. The trim removed 5 bases at V and 5 bases at J, leaving 6 bases unmatched. Germline V gene sequence: CDR1 MNHEY, CDR2 SMNVEV (reference sequence). The CDR3 has 15 residues. The CDR3 DNA sequence: TGTGCCAGCAGTACTAGGACTAGCGGGACGGAGACCCAGTACTTC. Residues: CASSTRTSGTETQYF.

The rearrangement joins TRBV10-3 to TRBJ2-7, with 7 bases that match TRBD1. Germline V gene lookup returns CDR1 ENHRY and CDR2 SYGVKD. V trimming: 3 bases; J trimming: 5 bases; junction bases outside the gene matches: 7. CDR3 length: 14 residues. The CDR3: CAISEATGVHEQYF. In nucleotides, the CDR3 is TGTGCCATCAGTGAAGCCACAGGGGTCCACGAGCAGTACTTC.

V gene TRBV11-2 combines with J gene TRBJ1-2, with a tentative D call TRBD1 (5 bases). The germline gives CDR1 SGHAT, CDR2 FQNNGV. Deletions cut 9 bases from V and 4 bases from J, with 18 bases between. The CDR3 sequence is 14 residues long. The CDR3 here is CASLPQNQGYGYTF. CDR3 in DNA: TGTGCCAGTTTACCCCAAAACCAGGGCTATGGCTACACCTTC.

J is TRBJ2-7 and V is TRBV10-3, with unresolved D. CDR1 and CDR2 from the germline V gene are ENHRY and SYGVKD. The CDR3 extends over 14 amino acids. The ends were cut back, 0 bases at V and 2 bases at J, with 8 bases in the middle. The CDR3 nucleotides read TGTGCCATCAGTGAGTCAACGGTAGCCTACGAGCAGTACTTC. Protein product: CAISESTVAYEQYF.

V gene TRBV11-2 combines with J gene TRBJ1-3; TRBD1 matches 8 bases. V was pared by 5 bases and J by 2 bases, with 11 bases of the junction left unmatched. The CDR3 is 17 amino acids. Germline loops: CDR1 SGHAT, CDR2 FQNNGV. In DNA form, the CDR3 reads TGTGCCAGCAGCCCGGGGCGGGGGACAGGTCCTGGAAACACCATATATTTT. This encodes CASSPGRGTGPGNTIYF. Looking up the rest from reference TRBV11-2 and TRBJ1-3 gives the full variable domain: EAGVAQSPRYKIIEKRQSVAFWCNPISGHATLYWYQQILGQGPKLLIQFQNNGVVDDSQLPKDRFSAERLKGVDSTLKIQPAKLEDSAVYLCASSPGRGTGPGNTIYFGEGSWLTVV.